The source of this T cell receptor (beta chain) is a study of Ad26.COV2.S vaccination and SARS-CoV-2 variants. Sequencing used immunoSEQ multiplex PCR; TCRdb keeps in-frame clones, though not all of them. The sample lists about 410,000 clones; approximately 91% were seen once. Germline V CDR1 and CDR2: ENHRY, SYGVKD. J lost 2 bases, V lost 11 bases, and 7 bases had no gene match. This CDR3 is 13 amino acids long. This sample's treatment: about 20 received Ad26.COV2.S at low or high dose, single or two shots; a few received placebo; per-sample allocation not given. Sampling happened 63 days after the first vaccine or placebo injection.

The chain is built from TRBV10-3 and TRBJ2-7, with 9 bases fitting TRBD2. This TCR derives from a person aged 18-60 years who received the Ad26.COV2.S COVID-19 vaccine or a placebo. The sequencing used peripheral blood, collected in a trial of Ad26.COV2.S vaccine versus placebo. CDR3 DNA: TGTGCCTCAGGGGCGGGAGGGACCTACGAGCAGTACTTC. Protein product: CASGAGGTYEQYF.